This T cell receptor (beta chain) was captured by sequencing in a study of T cell responses to AZD1222 COVID-19 vaccine. Study-wide results and caveats: With two AZD1222 doses given, Spike-specific TCR breadth and depth both rose.

In this sample, this clone turned up once. Its antigen is currently unknown. TCRdb's table, derived via immunoSEQ multiplex PCR, lists solely in-frame clones and lacks some. Seen here are some 150,000 clones, about 93% observed once, and the top ten hold over 0.95%. This sequence originates from an adult in good health. The source material was peripheral blood, sampled on day 0 of AZD1222 vaccination.

This CDR3 is CASSLVTGGGETQYF. In DNA form, the CDR3 reads TGTGCCAGCAGCTTAGTGACAGGAGGAGGAGAGACCCAGTACTTC. The rearrangement uses TRBV7-2 and TRBJ2-5; D perhaps matches TRBD1 (6 bases). Germline values: CDR1 SGHTA, CDR2 FQGNSA. This CDR3 is 15 amino acids long. The V gene lost 1 base and the J gene lost 4 bases, with 13 bases spanning the gap. Together with reference TRBV7-2 and TRBJ2-5, the CDR3 gives the full variable domain: GAGVSQSPSNKVTEKGKDVELRCDPISGHTALYWYRQSLGQGLEFLIYFQGNSAPDKSGLPSDRFSAERTGGSVSTLTIQRTQQEDSAVYLCASSLVTGGGETQYFGPGTRLLVL.